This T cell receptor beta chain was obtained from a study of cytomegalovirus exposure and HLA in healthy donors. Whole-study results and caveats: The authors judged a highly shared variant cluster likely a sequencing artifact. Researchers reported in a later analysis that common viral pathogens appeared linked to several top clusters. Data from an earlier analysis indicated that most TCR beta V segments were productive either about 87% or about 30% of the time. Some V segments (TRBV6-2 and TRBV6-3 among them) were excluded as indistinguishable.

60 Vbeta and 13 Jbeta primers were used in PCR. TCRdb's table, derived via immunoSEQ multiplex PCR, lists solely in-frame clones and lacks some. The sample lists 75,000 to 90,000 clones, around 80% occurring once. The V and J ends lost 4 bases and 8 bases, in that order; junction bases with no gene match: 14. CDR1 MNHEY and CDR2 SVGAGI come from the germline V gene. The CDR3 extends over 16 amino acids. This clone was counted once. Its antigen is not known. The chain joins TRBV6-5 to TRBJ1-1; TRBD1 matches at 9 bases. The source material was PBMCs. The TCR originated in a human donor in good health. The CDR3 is CASSSSATGGRAEAFF. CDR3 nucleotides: TGTGCCAGCAGTTCCAGCGCCACAGGGGGCCGCGCCGAAGCTTTCTTT.